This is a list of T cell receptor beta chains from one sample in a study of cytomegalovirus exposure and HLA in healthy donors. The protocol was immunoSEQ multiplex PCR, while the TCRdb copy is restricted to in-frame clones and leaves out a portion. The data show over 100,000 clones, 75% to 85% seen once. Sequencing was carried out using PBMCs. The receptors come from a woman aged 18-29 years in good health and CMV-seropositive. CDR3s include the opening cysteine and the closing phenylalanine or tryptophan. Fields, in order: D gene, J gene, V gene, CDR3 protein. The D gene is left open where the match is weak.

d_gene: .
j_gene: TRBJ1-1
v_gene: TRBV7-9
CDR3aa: CASTYRERNTEAFF

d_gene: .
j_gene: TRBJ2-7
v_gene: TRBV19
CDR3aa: CASTGTQKGEQYF

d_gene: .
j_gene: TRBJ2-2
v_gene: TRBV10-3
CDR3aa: CAISEKGPNTGELFF

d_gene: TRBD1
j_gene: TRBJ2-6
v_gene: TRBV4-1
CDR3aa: CASSLGQGSAGANVLTF

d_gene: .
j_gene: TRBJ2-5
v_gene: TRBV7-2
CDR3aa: CASSFLGAETQYF

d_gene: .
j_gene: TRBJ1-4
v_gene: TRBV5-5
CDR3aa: CASSFPPPRVPNEKLFF

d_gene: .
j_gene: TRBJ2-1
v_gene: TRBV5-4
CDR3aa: CASSLEGNGEQFF

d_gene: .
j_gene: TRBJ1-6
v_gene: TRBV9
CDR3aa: CASSVEPNSPLHF

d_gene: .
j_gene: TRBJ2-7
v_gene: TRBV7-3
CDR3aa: CASSQGTWDEQYF

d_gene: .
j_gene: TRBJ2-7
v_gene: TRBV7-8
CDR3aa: CASSPGTREMEQYF

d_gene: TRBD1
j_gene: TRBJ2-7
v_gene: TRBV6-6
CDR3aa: CACDRGQGSIEQYF

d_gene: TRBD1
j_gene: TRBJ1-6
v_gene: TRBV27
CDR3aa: CASSLTGGGYNSPLHF

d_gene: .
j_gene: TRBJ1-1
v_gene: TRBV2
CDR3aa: CASSDLSEAFF

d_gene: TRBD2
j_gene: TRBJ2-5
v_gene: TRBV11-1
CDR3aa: CASSLGTSGLPQETQYF

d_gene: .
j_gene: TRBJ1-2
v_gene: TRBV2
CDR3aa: CASSSPETGYGYTF

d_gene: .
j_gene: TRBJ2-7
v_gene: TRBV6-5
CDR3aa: CASTRETADTYEQYF

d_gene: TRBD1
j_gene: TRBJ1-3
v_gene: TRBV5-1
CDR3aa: CASRDDRGGGNTIYF

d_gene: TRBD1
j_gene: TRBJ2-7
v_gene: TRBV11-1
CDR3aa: CASGVGDRVDEQYF

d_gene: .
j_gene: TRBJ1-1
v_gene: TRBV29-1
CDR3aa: CSVVQGNTEAFF

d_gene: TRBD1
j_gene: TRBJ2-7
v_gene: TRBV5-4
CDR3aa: CASSLGQGSHEQYF

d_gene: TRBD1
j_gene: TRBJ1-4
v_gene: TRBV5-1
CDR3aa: CASSPGNTGVFF

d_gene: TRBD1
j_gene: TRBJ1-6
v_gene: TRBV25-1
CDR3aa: CASSDPGQSLHF

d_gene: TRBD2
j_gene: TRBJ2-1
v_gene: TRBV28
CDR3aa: CASSFTGGSYNEQFF

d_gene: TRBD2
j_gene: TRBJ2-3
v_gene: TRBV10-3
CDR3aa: CAISLQRGNTDTQYF

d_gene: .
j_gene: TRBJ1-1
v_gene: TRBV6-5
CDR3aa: CASSYGGYTEAFF

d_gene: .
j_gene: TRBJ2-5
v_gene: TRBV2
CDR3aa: CASNQDITQETQYF

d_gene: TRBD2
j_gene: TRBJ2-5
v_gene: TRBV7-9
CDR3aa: CASSLGALAGQETQYF

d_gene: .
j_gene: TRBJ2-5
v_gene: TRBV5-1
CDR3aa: CASSLEPGQETQYF

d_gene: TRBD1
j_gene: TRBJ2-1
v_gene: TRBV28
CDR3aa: CAGQTGTGTYNEQFF

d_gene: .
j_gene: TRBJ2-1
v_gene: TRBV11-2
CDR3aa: CASSSGTPSYNEQFF

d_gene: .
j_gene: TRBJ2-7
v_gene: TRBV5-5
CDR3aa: CASSFSRGYEQYF

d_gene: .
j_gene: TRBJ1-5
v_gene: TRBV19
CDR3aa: CASSMYTVDQPQHF

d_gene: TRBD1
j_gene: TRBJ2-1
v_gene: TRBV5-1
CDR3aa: CASSIRQGGSYNEQFF

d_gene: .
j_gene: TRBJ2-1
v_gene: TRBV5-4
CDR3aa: CASSTNQGSSYNEQFF

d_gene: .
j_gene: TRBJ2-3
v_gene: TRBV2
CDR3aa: CASSEASSTDTQYF

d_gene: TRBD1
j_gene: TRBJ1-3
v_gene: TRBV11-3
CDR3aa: CASSLTGLGNTIYF

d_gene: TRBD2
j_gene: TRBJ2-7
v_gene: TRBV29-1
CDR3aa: CSVVAGIVYEQYF

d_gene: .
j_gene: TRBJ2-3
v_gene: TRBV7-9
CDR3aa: CASSLPPGRRNADTQYF

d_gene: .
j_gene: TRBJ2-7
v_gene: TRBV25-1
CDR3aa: CASSLPGIHEQYF

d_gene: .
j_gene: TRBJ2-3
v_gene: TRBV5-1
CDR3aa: CASSLAGGSTDTQYF

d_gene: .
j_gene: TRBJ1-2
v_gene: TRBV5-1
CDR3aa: CASSLVGAGGYTF

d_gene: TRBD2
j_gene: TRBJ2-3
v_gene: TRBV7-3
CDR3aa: CASSAFSGGALDTQYF

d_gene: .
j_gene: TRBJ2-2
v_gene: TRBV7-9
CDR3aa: CASSLLSSGELFF

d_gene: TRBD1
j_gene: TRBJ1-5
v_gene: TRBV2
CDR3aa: CASSGQGASNQPQHF